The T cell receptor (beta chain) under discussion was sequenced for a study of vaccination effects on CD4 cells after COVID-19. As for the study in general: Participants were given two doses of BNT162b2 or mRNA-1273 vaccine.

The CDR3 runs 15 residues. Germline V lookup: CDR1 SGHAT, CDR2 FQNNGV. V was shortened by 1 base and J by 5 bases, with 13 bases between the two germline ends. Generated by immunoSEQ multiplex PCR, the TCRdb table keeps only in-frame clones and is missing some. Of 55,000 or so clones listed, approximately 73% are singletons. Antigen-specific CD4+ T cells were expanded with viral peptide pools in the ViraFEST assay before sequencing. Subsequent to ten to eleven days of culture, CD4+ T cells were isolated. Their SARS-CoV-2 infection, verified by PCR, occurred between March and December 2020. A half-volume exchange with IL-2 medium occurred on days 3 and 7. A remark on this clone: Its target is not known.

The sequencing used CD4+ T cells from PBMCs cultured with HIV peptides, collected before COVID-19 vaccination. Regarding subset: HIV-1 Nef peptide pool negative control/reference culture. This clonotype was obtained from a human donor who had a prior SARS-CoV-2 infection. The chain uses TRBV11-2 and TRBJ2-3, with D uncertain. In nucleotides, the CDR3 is TGTGCCAGCAGCTTAGTTGGTGGGAAAGGAGATACGCAGTATTTT. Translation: CASSLVGGKGDTQYF.